This T cell receptor beta chain originates from a study of radiotherapy plus CTLA-4 blockade in lung cancer. Study-level findings and limits: Radiotherapy was combined with ipilimumab, and tumor-derived TCR clones then expanded in blood.

The method was immunoSEQ multiplex PCR; TCRdb's version includes in-frame clones alone and lacks a portion of them. The table includes 83,000 or so clones, roughly four fifths detected once. This clone was observed a handful of times. The antigen remains unidentified. People whose metastatic non-small-cell lung cancer was chemo-refractory got focal radiation along with CTLA-4 blockade by ipilimumab. The origin of this receptor is a human donor with non-small cell lung cancer who had stable disease on radiotherapy plus ipilimumab. This sample comprised peripheral blood, obtained from a patient treated with radiotherapy plus ipilimumab.

DNA of the CDR3: TGCGCCAGCACCCTGAGGGGGGCGGAGTTGAGCAATCAGCCCCAGCATTTT. Protein: CASTLRGAELSNQPQHF. The chain recombines TRBV23-1 with TRBJ1-5; possibly TRBD1 for D (6 bases). TRBV23-1 is classed as an ORF, of uncertain function. The ends were cut back, 7 bases at V and 1 base at J, with 20 bases in the middle. The CDR3 is 17 amino acids.